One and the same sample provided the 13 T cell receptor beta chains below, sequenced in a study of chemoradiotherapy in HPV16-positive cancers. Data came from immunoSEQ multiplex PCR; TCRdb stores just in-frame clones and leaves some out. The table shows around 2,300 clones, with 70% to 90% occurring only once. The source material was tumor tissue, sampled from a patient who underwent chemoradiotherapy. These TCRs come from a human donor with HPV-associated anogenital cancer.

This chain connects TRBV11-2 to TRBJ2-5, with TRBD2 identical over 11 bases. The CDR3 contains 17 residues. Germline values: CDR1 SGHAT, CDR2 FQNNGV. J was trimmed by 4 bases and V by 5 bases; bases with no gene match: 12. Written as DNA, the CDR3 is TGTGCCAGCAGCCAAAAGCTAGCGGGAGGAGAAAGAGAGACCCAGTACTTC. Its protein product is CASSQKLAGGERETQYF.

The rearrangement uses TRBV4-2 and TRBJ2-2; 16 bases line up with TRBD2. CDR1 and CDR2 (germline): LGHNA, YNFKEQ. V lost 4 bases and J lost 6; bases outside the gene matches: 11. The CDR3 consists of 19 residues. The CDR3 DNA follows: TGTGCCAGCAGCCCCCGGGCGGGACTAGCGGGAGGGCCAGCCGGGGAGCTGTTTTTT. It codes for CASSPRAGLAGGPAGELFF.

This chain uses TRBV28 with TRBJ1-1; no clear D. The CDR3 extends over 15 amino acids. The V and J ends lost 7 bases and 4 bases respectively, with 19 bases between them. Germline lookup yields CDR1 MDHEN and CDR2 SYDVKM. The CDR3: CASKAGGGTVTEAFF. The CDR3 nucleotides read TGTGCCAGCAAGGCAGGTGGCGGAACGGTCACTGAAGCTTTCTTT.

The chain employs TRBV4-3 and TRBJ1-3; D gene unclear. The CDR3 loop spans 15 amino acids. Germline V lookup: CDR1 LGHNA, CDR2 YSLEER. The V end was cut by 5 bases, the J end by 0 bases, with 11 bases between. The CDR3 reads CASSSSRGSGNTIYF. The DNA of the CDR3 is TGCGCCAGCAGCTCTTCCCGGGGCTCTGGAAACACCATATATTTT.

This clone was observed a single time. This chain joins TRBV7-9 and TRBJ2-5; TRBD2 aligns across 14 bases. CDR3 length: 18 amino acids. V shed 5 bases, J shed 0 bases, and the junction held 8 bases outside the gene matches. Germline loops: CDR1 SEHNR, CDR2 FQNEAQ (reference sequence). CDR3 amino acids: CASSTGTSGRRNQETQYF. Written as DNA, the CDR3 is TGTGCCAGCAGCACCGGGACTAGCGGGAGACGTAACCAAGAGACCCAGTACTTC.

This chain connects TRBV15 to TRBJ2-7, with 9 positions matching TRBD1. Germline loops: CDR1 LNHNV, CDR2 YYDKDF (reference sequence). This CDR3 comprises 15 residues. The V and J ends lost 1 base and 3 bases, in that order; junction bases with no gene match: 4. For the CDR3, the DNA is TGTGCCACCAGCAGAGGGACAGGGGCGAACTACGAGCAGTACTTC. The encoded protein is CATSRGTGANYEQYF.

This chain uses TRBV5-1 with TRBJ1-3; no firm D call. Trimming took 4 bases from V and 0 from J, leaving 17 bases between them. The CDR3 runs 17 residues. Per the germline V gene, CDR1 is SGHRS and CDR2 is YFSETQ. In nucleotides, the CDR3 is TGCGCCAGCAGCCCGGGTGGAGGTGCCACCTCTGGAAACACCATATATTTT. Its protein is CASSPGGGATSGNTIYF.

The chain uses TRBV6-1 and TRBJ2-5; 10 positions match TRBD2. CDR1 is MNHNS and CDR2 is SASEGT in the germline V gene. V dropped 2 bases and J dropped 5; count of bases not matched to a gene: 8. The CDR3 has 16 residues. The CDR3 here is CASSELLAGVRETQYF. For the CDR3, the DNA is TGTGCCAGCAGTGAATTGCTAGCGGGAGTTCGGGAGACCCAGTACTTC.

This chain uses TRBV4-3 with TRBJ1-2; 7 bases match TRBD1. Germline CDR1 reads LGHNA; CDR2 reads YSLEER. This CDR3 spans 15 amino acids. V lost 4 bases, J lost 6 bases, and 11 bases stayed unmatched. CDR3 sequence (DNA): TGCGCCAGCAGCCGAAGCAGGACAGGTTCTGATGGCTACACCTTC. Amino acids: CASSRSRTGSDGYTF.

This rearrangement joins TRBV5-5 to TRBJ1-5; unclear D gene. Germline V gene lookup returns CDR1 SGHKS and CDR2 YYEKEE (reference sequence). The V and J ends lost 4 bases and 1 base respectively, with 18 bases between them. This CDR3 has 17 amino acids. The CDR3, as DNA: TGTGCCAGCAGCCGCGGGTCCCTAGCTCGCAGCAATCAGCCCCAGCATTTT. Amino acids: CASSRGSLARSNQPQHF.

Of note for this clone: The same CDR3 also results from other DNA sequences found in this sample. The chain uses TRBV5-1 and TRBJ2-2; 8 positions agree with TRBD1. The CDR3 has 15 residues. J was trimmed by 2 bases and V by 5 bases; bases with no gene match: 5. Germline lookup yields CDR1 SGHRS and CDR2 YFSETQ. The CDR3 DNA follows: TGCGCCAGCAGTGAAGACAGGGGCAACACCGGGGAGCTGTTTTTT. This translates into CASSEDRGNTGELFF.

The CDR3 DNA reads TGTGCCAGCAGTGAAGCGCTAGCGGGAGCCTACGAGCAGTACTTC. It yields the protein CASSEALAGAYEQYF. The chain combines TRBV2 with TRBJ2-7; 10 bases align to TRBD2. V lost 0 bases to trimming and J lost 2 bases; unmatched junction nucleotides: 1. The CDR3 has 15 amino acids. Germline CDR1 and CDR2: SNHLY and FYNNEI.

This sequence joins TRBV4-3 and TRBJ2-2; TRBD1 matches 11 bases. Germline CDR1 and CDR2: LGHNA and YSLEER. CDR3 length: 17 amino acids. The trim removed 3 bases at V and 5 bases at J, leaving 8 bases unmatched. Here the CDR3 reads CASSQNGQGAGTGELFF. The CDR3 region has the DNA TGCGCCAGCAGCCAGAATGGACAGGGGGCAGGTACCGGGGAGCTGTTTTTT.